These T cell receptor beta chains were read from a single sample in a study of cytomegalovirus exposure and HLA in healthy donors. Libraries were prepared by immunoSEQ multiplex PCR; TCRdb keeps only in-frame clonotypes and omits some of them. The table includes some 150,000 clones, around 62% detected once. Sequenced input: PBMCs. The receptor source for this set is a man aged 35 to 55 in good health and CMV-seronegative. Both conserved end residues are part of each CDR3. Each record gives: D gene, clone size, J gene, V gene, CDR3 protein, CDR3 DNA. D genes are given only for firm matches. Expanded clones get a size class; other rows say once, few or many, or leave the size out.

d_gene: TRBD1; abundance: .; j_gene: TRBJ1-2; v_gene: TRBV30; CDR3aa: CAWSGSGQGVGGYTF; CDR3nt: TGTGCCTGGAGTGGGTCGGGACAGGGGGTGGGAGGCTACACCTTC
d_gene: .; abundance: .; j_gene: TRBJ2-7; v_gene: TRBV10-2; CDR3aa: CASSETGVSYEQYF; CDR3nt: TGCGCCAGCAGTGAAACCGGGGTTTCCTACGAGCAGTACTTC
d_gene: .; abundance: .; j_gene: TRBJ2-7; v_gene: TRBV29-1; CDR3aa: CSFVTAYEQYF; CDR3nt: TGCAGCTTCGTGACAGCCTACGAGCAGTACTTC
d_gene: .; abundance: few; j_gene: TRBJ1-1; v_gene: TRBV6-5; CDR3aa: CASSYSMRDTEAFF; CDR3nt: TGTGCCAGCAGTTACTCGATGCGAGACACTGAAGCTTTCTTT
d_gene: .; abundance: once; j_gene: TRBJ1-3; v_gene: TRBV19; CDR3aa: CASSIVRASGNTIYF; CDR3nt: TGTGCCAGTAGTATAGTGAGGGCTTCTGGAAACACCATATATTTT
d_gene: .; abundance: .; j_gene: TRBJ1-5; v_gene: TRBV9; CDR3aa: CASSGAGGESQPQHF; CDR3nt: TGTGCCAGCAGCGGGGCCGGCGGGGAGAGCCAGCCCCAGCATTTT
d_gene: TRBD1; abundance: .; j_gene: TRBJ2-3; v_gene: TRBV29-1; CDR3aa: CSAAGGQGITDTQYF; CDR3nt: TGCAGCGCCGCAGGGGGACAGGGGATTACAGATACGCAGTATTTT
d_gene: TRBD2; abundance: .; j_gene: TRBJ2-3; v_gene: TRBV4-1; CDR3aa: CASSQRTSRDTDTQYF; CDR3nt: TGCGCCAGCAGCCAAAGGACTAGCAGAGACACAGATACGCAGTATTTT
d_gene: TRBD1; abundance: .; j_gene: TRBJ1-1; v_gene: TRBV7-6; CDR3aa: CASSLEGRGQGVGEAFF; CDR3nt: TGTGCCAGCAGCTTAGAGGGGAGAGGACAGGGCGTCGGGGAAGCTTTCTTT
d_gene: .; abundance: .; j_gene: TRBJ2-7; v_gene: TRBV7-2; CDR3aa: CASSSYYEQYF; CDR3nt: TGTGCCAGCAGCTCCTACTACGAGCAGTACTTC
d_gene: TRBD1; abundance: .; j_gene: TRBJ1-2; v_gene: TRBV6-6; CDR3aa: CASSPDRDYGYTF; CDR3nt: TGTGCCAGCAGCCCGGACAGGGACTATGGCTACACCTTC
d_gene: .; abundance: .; j_gene: TRBJ2-7; v_gene: TRBV5-6; CDR3aa: CASSLDWNAVEQYF; CDR3nt: TGTGCCAGCAGCTTGGACTGGAATGCGGTCGAGCAGTACTTC
d_gene: .; abundance: .; j_gene: TRBJ1-1; v_gene: TRBV5-1; CDR3aa: CASSPQTGNTEAFF; CDR3nt: TGCGCCAGCAGCCCCCAGACAGGTAACACTGAAGCTTTCTTT
d_gene: .; abundance: once; j_gene: TRBJ2-7; v_gene: TRBV15; CDR3aa: CATSSRGVYEQYF; CDR3nt: TGTGCCACCAGCAGCAGGGGAGTCTACGAGCAGTACTTC
d_gene: TRBD1; abundance: few; j_gene: TRBJ1-5; v_gene: TRBV4-2; CDR3aa: CASRTGADSNQPQHF; CDR3nt: TGTGCCAGCAGAACAGGGGCGGATAGCAATCAGCCCCAGCATTTT
d_gene: TRBD2; abundance: once; j_gene: TRBJ2-1; v_gene: TRBV7-3; CDR3aa: CASSPTRGSSYNEQFF; CDR3nt: TGTGCCAGCAGCCCTACCCGCGGGAGCTCCTACAATGAGCAGTTCTTC
d_gene: .; abundance: .; j_gene: TRBJ2-4; v_gene: TRBV11-2; CDR3aa: CASSLAASNQYF; CDR3nt: TGTGCCAGCAGCTTAGCAGCTAGCAATCAGTACTTC
d_gene: TRBD1; abundance: few; j_gene: TRBJ1-1; v_gene: TRBV7-2; CDR3aa: CASSLAGQGGAFF; CDR3nt: TGTGCCAGCAGCTTAGCGGGACAGGGAGGAGCTTTCTTT
d_gene: .; abundance: .; j_gene: TRBJ2-7; v_gene: TRBV5-6; CDR3aa: CASSAGTNEYEQYF; CDR3nt: TGTGCCAGCAGTGCCGGGACAAACGAATACGAGCAGTACTTC
d_gene: TRBD2; abundance: once; j_gene: TRBJ2-7; v_gene: TRBV4-2; CDR3aa: CASSQDAGLAGYEQYF; CDR3nt: TGTGCCAGCAGCCAAGATGCCGGACTAGCGGGCTACGAGCAGTACTTC
d_gene: .; abundance: few; j_gene: TRBJ2-1; v_gene: TRBV27; CDR3aa: CASSLRLGSYYEQFF; CDR3nt: TGTGCCAGCAGTTTACGACTAGGGAGTTACTATGAGCAGTTCTTC
d_gene: TRBD1; abundance: .; j_gene: TRBJ1-1; v_gene: TRBV19; CDR3aa: CASSIARTGRTEAFF; CDR3nt: TGTGCCAGTAGTATAGCCCGGACAGGGAGGACTGAAGCTTTCTTT